This T cell receptor (beta chain) was found in a study of metastatic and nonmetastatic thyroid tumors. The wider study: Repertoire data that came from the blood and tumor or nodule tissue of malignant and benign thyroid patients were compared.

The ends were cut back, 6 bases at V and 9 bases at J, with 21 bases in the middle. The CDR3 has 15 amino acids. The V gene's germline CDR1 is SNHLY and CDR2 FYNNEI. The table lists this clone with a few counts. Patients were all untreated before their thyroid surgery. TCRdb re-clonotyped the PCR reads via MiXCR. The data hold about 17,000 clones, with 15% to 20% observed a single time. The sample taken for sequencing was blood. The sequence was obtained from a male donor with papillary thyroid cancer or a benign thyroid nodule (not recorded which). Some clones in this sample may be carry-over from other donors' samples. The chain has TRBV2 and TRBJ1-5, with a weak D call TRBD1 (6 bases). CDR3 region: CASRGEGGPLGPQHF. The CDR3 coding sequence is TGTGCCAGCAGGGGGGAGGGGGGCCCCCTAGGGCCCCAGCATTTT.